Each of the 6 T cell receptor beta chains below was sequenced from the same sample in a study of post-analysis software for immune sequencing data (dated by TCRdb to 2014 to 2015). Overall study outcomes, separate from this receptor: Significantly higher frequencies in patients than in controls were found for roughly 5 TRBV segments, including TRBV5-6, TRBV5-1 and TRBV20-1.

The library was made by PCR. Sequencer: Illumina HiSeq 2500. Unique molecular identifiers were incorporated into TCR beta cDNA libraries to reduce PCR and sequencing biases. The public reads were reanalyzed by TCRdb: fastp trimming at Q25, MiXCR alignment, in-frame beta chains only. Identical CDR3 protein sequences are pooled into one entry, listed with their most common genes and DNA. This sample lists fewer than 850,000 distinct CDR3 sequences; roughly 50% were detected once. The ten largest clones take up 4.9% of the sample. These receptors lack a known antigen. Sequencing was done on a sample of blood. These receptors were taken from a girl between 5 and 17 years old with multiple sclerosis.

The CDR3 nucleotides read TGTGCCAGCACCCTGGGAGGGGGCGAAGCTTTCTTT. Protein: CASTLGGGEAFF. The chain carries TRBV7-9 and TRBJ1-1; 7 bases map to TRBD1. The CDR3 is 12 residues long. Germline CDR1 reads SEHNR; CDR2 reads FQNEAQ (reference sequence). The J segment lost 8 bases and the V segment lost 7 bases, leaving 7 bases of the junction unmatched. Together with reference TRBV7-9 and TRBJ1-1, the CDR3 gives the full variable domain: DTGVSQNPRHKITKRGQNVTFRCDPISEHNRLYWYRQTLGQGPEFLTYFQNEAQLEKSRLLSDRFSAERPKGSFSTLEIQRTEQGDSAMYLCASTLGGGEAFFGQGTRLTVV.

The J gene is TRBJ1-4, the V gene TRBV12-3 or TRBV12-4, with D tentatively TRBD1 (5 bases). This CDR3 comprises 18 residues. V lost 3 bases, J lost 1 base, and 18 bases lay in between. The CDR3 loop reads CASSFFLGPGETNEKLFF. CDR3 DNA: TGTGCCAGCAGTTTTTTCTTGGGGCCTGGGGAAACTAATGAAAAACTGTTTTTT.

This clonotype was detected only once. This chain joins TRBV29-1 and TRBJ2-3; weak D call: TRBD2 (6 bases). The ends were cut back, 4 bases at V and 4 bases at J, with 18 bases in the middle. The CDR3 contains 15 residues. CDR1 and CDR2 (germline): SQVTM, ANQGSEA. CDR3 nucleotides: TGCAGCGTTGCCCCCCGCGGGGCGGTCGCAGATACGCAGTATTTT. It codes for CSVAPRGAVADTQYF.

V is TRBV12-3 or TRBV12-4 and J is TRBJ2-7, with D possibly being TRBD1 (6 bases). V lost 6 bases and J lost 9, with 12 bases in between. This CDR3 comprises 11 residues. The CDR3 here is CASSRDNGQYF. The CDR3 DNA sequence: TGTGCCAGCAGCCGGGACAACGGGCAGTACTTC.

This clonotype was detected only a few times. The rearrangement links TRBV2 to TRBJ1-1, with D unresolved. The V end lost 3 bases, the J end lost 4 bases, and 9 bases lay between the germline ends. Germline CDR1 SNHLY, CDR2 FYNNEI. The CDR3 is made up of 13 amino acids. The CDR3 is CASSDLGSTEAFF. CDR3 DNA: TGTGCCAGCAGTGACCTCGGTAGCACTGAAGCTTTCTTT. The whole variable domain, remainder taken from reference TRBV2 and TRBJ1-1, is EPEVTQTPSHQVTQMGQEVILRCVPISNHLYFYWYRQILGQKVEFLVSFYNNEISEKSEIFDDQFSVERPDGSNFTLKIRSTKLEDSAMYFCASSDLGSTEAFFGQGTRLTVV.

The chain has TRBV28 and TRBJ2-5; D not resolved. The J call may be faulty, since TRBJ2-7 better matches the DNA end. Germline values: CDR1 MDHEN, CDR2 SYDVKM. The CDR3 runs to 11 residues. CDR3 amino acids: CASSTIHEQYF. The CDR3 nucleotides read TGTGCCAGCAGCACCATCCACGAGCAGTACTTC.